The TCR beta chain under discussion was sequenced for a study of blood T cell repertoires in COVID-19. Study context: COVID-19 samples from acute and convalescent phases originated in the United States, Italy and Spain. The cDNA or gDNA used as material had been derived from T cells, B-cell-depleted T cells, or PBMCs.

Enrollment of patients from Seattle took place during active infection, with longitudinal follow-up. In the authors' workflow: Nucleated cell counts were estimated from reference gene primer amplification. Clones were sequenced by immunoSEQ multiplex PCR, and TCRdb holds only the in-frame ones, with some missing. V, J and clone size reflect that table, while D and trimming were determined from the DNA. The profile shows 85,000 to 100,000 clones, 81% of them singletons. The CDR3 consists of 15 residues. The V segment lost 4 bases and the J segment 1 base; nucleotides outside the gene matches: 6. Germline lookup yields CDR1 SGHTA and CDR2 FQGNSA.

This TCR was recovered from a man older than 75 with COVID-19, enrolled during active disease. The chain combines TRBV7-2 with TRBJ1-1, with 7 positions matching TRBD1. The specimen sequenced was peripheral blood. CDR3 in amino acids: CASSSTGVENTEAFF. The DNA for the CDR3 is TGTGCCAGCAGCTCAACAGGGGTCGAGAACACTGAAGCTTTCTTT.